These 10 T cell receptor beta chains originate from one sample sequenced in a study of technical replicates of blood from four donors. Clones were sequenced by immunoSEQ multiplex PCR, and TCRdb holds only the in-frame ones, with some missing. The sample has over 75,000 clones; around 95% are singletons. The sequencing sample was made of T cells isolated from PBMCs. The source is a human donor in good health.

The chain combines TRBV7-3 with TRBJ1-1; D possibly corresponds to TRBD1 (5 bases). Looked up from germline, CDR1 is SGHTA and CDR2 is FQGTGA. V lost 2 bases, J lost 1 base, and 5 bases lay in between. This CDR3 contains 13 residues. Written as DNA, the CDR3 is TGTGCCAGCAGCTTACAGGGGAACACTGAAGCTTTCTTT. This gives the protein CASSLQGNTEAFF.

V is TRBV6-5 and J is TRBJ2-7; D may be TRBD1 (6 bases). V gave up 5 bases and J gave up 3 bases, with 17 bases separating them. This CDR3 is built from 15 residues. The germline gives CDR1 MNHEY, CDR2 SVGAGI. CDR3 DNA sequence: TGTGCCAGCAGTCCGCCGGGCAGGGGATTCTACGAGCAGTACTTC. It codes for CASSPPGRGFYEQYF.

This chain joins TRBV5-1 and TRBJ2-1; 7 bases line up with TRBD1. Germline V gene sequence: CDR1 SGHRS, CDR2 YFSETQ. Trimming at V came to 0 bases and at J to 6 bases, leaving 6 bases not matched to a gene. The CDR3 sequence is 15 residues long. The CDR3 reads CASSLELWTGNEQFF. As DNA, the CDR3 is TGCGCCAGCAGCTTGGAGTTATGGACAGGCAATGAGCAGTTCTTC. The full variable domain, in which reference TRBV5-1 and TRBJ2-1 provide the parts outside the CDR3, is KAGVTQTPRYLIKTRGQQVTLSCSPISGHRSVSWYQQTPGQGLQFLFEYFSETQRNKGNFPGRFSGRQFSNSRSEMNVSTLELGDSALYLCASSLELWTGNEQFFGPGTRLTVL.

This clone has a handful of counts. CDR3 residues: CASSHLPGQGTYEQYF. CDR3 coding DNA: TGTGCCAGCAGCCACCTACCGGGACAGGGGACTTACGAGCAGTACTTC. The chain has TRBV14 and TRBJ2-7; 10 bases are a match to TRBD1. Germline trimming cut 3 bases from V and 4 bases from J; bases unmatched to any gene: 9. Looked up from germline, CDR1 is SGHDN and CDR2 is FVKESK. The CDR3 runs to 16 residues.

This chain links TRBV5-4 with TRBJ2-1; TRBD1 agrees at 7 bases. Germline loops: CDR1 SGHNT, CDR2 YYREEE (reference sequence). V was pared by 4 bases and J by 2 bases, with 9 bases of the junction left unmatched. The CDR3 is 16 residues long. The chain's CDR3 is CASSVKGASTYNEQFF. CDR3 coding DNA: TGTGCCAGCAGCGTTAAGGGGGCGAGTACCTACAATGAGCAGTTCTTC. Complete variable domain (other parts from reference TRBV5-4 and TRBJ2-1): ETGVTQSPTHLIKTRGQQVTLRCSSQSGHNTVSWYQQALGQGPQFIFQYYREEENGRGNFPPRFSGLQFPNYSSELNVNALELDDSALYLCASSVKGASTYNEQFFGPGTRLTVL.

The rearrangement uses TRBV5-1 and TRBJ2-1; D is unclear. The germline CDR1 and CDR2 sequences are SGHRS and YFSETQ. CDR3 length equals 14 residues. Between the trimmed V and J ends, which lost 4 bases and 6 bases, there was a span of 14 bases. CDR3 protein: CASSPDPTVNEQFF. The CDR3 nucleotides read TGCGCCAGCAGCCCCGACCCGACTGTCAATGAGCAGTTCTTC. Using reference TRBV5-1 and TRBJ2-1 for the parts outside the CDR3, the full variable domain is KAGVTQTPRYLIKTRGQQVTLSCSPISGHRSVSWYQQTPGQGLQFLFEYFSETQRNKGNFPGRFSGRQFSNSRSEMNVSTLELGDSALYLCASSPDPTVNEQFFGPGTRLTVL.

The chain links TRBV4-1 to TRBJ2-4, with D unclear. Per the germline V gene, CDR1 is MGHRA and CDR2 is YSYEKL. The V and J ends lost 9 bases and 0 bases respectively, with 12 bases between them. This CDR3 spans 14 amino acids. The CDR3 protein is CASAEPLAKNIQYF. For the CDR3, the DNA is TGCGCCAGTGCTGAGCCGCTAGCCAAAAACATTCAGTACTTC.

V and J are TRBV10-2 and TRBJ1-2; 7 nucleotides line up with TRBD1. From germline, CDR1 is WSHSY and CDR2 SAAADI. This CDR3 contains 16 residues. V trimming: 0 bases; J trimming: 4 bases; junction bases outside the gene matches: 8. CDR3 region: CASSESTRGLFYGYTF. The CDR3 bases are TGCGCCAGCAGTGAGTCGACGAGGGGGCTCTTCTATGGCTACACCTTC.

The rearrangement joins TRBV5-4 to TRBJ1-1; D call uncertain. CDR1 and CDR2 from the germline V gene are SGHNT and YYREEE (reference sequence). V lost 0 bases to trimming and J lost 3 bases, with 12 bases between them. The CDR3 sequence is 15 residues long. The DNA for the CDR3 is TGTGCCAGCAGCTTGGGAAAGATTAGTTACACTGAAGCTTTCTTT. This gives the protein CASSLGKISYTEAFF.

The V gene is TRBV27, the J gene TRBJ2-5; the D is unclear. This CDR3 is 14 amino acids long. V was pared by 4 bases and J by 5 bases, with 14 bases between. Germline-derived CDR1 and CDR2 are MNHEY and SMNVEV (reference sequence). Here the CDR3 reads CASSSAAGSETQYF. The CDR3 bases are TGTGCCAGCAGTTCCGCGGCCGGGTCGGAGACCCAGTACTTC.